This T cell receptor beta chain was recovered during a study of lymphopenia after photon versus proton radiotherapy. TCRdb's copy holds only in-frame clones and misses some; the assay was immunoSEQ multiplex PCR. Of about 40,000 clones listed, around 84% are singletons. The CDR3 length is 13 residues. Trimming pared 3 bases from V and 13 bases from J, leaving 15 bases between. In germline, CDR1 is MDHEN, CDR2 SYDVKM. This clone was observed a handful of times. The TCR sequence derives from a woman in her 70s with pancreatic cancer. Some clones in this sample may be carry-over from other donors' samples. This specimen consisted of peripheral blood, obtained from a patient treated with proton-based radiotherapy. The chain links TRBV28 to TRBJ1-4; D remains ambiguous. The CDR3 DNA follows: TGTGCCAGCAGTTTTAATCGTCCGTGGGGACTGTTTTTT. Amino acids: CASSFNRPWGLFF.